This T cell receptor beta chain appears in the sequencing data of a study of cytomegalovirus exposure and HLA in healthy donors. Notes on the study in general: In a later analysis, HLA-C alleles had the fewest associated TCRs, DRB1 alleles the most. Among TCR beta chains of equal frequency, HLA-associated ones were more clonally expanded in a later analysis. Being indistinguishable, some V segments were excluded, TRBV6-2 and TRBV6-3 among them.

The PCR made use of 60 Vbeta and 13 Jbeta primers. Original handling: The authors later counted 70 million to 80 million unique TCR beta chains, approximately 10 million of them shared. The assay was immunoSEQ multiplex PCR, and TCRdb's table has in-frame clones only and misses some. For V, J and clone size, that table is used; D and trimming come from the DNA. In all, the sample yields about 130,000 clones. CDR3 length equals 16 residues. The V and J ends lost 1 base and 2 bases, in that order; junction bases with no gene match: 2. Germline V gives CDR1 LGHNA, CDR2 YNFKEQ. Regarding this clone: Its antigen is undetermined.

The specimen was PBMCs. This TCR was recovered from a man aged 40-49 years in good health and CMV-seronegative. The chain couples TRBV4-2 to TRBJ1-5; 10 positions match TRBD1. DNA for the CDR3: TGTGCCAGCAGCCAAGGACAGGGGGCGGGCAATCAGCCCCAGCATTTT. Protein: CASSQGQGAGNQPQHF.